This is a list of T cell receptor beta chains from one sample in a study of regulatory T cells in long-lasting Graves disease. MiXCR, applied by TCRdb to the multiplex PCR reads, yields one record per CDR3 protein. The sample records 350,000 to 550,000 distinct CDR3 sequences, less than 20% being singletons. This sample also appeared in a second study, on T cells in Graves' hyperthyroidism and ophthalmopathy.

The sequences come from peripheral blood mononuclear cells (PBMCs), collected at new diagnosis, from a patient treated with antithyroid drugs. The receptors stem from a woman aged 18-29 years with Graves disease. The CDR3 runs from the conserved cysteine through the conserved F or W. The D gene is left open where the match is weak. Some rows mark clone size as missing; the rest say once, few, many or name a class of expanded clone.

clone size: many; D gene: NA; V gene: TRBV2; J gene: TRBJ1-2; CDR3 DNA: TGTGCCAGCCTCCGGGACACCCGTATTAATGGCTACACCTTC; CDR3 protein: CASLRDTRINGYTF
clone size: many; D gene: NA; V gene: TRBV6-1; J gene: TRBJ2-5; CDR3 DNA: TGTGCCAGCAGTGGTGACTCCCGCTGGACCCAGTACTTC; CDR3 protein: CASSGDSRWTQYF
clone size: NA; D gene: NA; V gene: TRBV7-9; J gene: TRBJ2-1; CDR3 DNA: TGTGCCAGCAGCTTGGAGGGCACGGGTGAGCAGTTCTTC; CDR3 protein: CASSLEGTGEQFF
clone size: NA; D gene: NA; V gene: TRBV2; J gene: TRBJ2-2; CDR3 DNA: TGTGCCAGCAAGGGTGGGCTAGGAGGGACCGGGGAGCTGTTTTTT; CDR3 protein: CASKGGLGGTGELFF
clone size: many; D gene: NA; V gene: TRBV15; J gene: TRBJ2-3; CDR3 DNA: TGTGCCACCAGAGAAAGGGGAGAAGATACGCAGTATTTT; CDR3 protein: CATRERGEDTQYF
clone size: many; D gene: TRBD1; V gene: TRBV6-5; J gene: TRBJ1-5; CDR3 DNA: TGTGCCAGCAGTTCAGGGGGCAGAAATAGCAATCAGCCCCAGCATTTT; CDR3 protein: CASSSGGRNSNQPQHF
clone size: many; D gene: NA; V gene: TRBV11-2; J gene: TRBJ2-7; CDR3 DNA: TGTGCCAGCAGCGTCAACCGGGACACTCAACACGAGCAGTACTTC; CDR3 protein: CASSVNRDTQHEQYF
clone size: few; D gene: NA; V gene: TRBV29-1; J gene: TRBJ2-3; CDR3 DNA: TGCAGCGTTCCCCGGTCGAGATTGGGGACAGATACGCAGTATTTT; CDR3 protein: CSVPRSRLGTDTQYF
clone size: NA; D gene: NA; V gene: TRBV7-3; J gene: TRBJ2-6; CDR3 DNA: TGTGCCAGCAGCTTCGGGAGACAAATCTCTGGGGCCAACGTCCTGACTTTC; CDR3 protein: CASSFGRQISGANVLTF
clone size: many; D gene: TRBD1; V gene: TRBV6-1; J gene: TRBJ1-5; CDR3 DNA: TGTGCCAGCAAGACAGGGGGACACAATCAGCCCCAGCATTTT; CDR3 protein: CASKTGGHNQPQHF
clone size: few; D gene: NA; V gene: TRBV20-1; J gene: TRBJ1-2; CDR3 DNA: TGCAGTGCCCAGACGGGGGGCGCCTTTGGCTACACCTTC; CDR3 protein: CSAQTGGAFGYTF
clone size: many; D gene: NA; V gene: TRBV15; J gene: TRBJ2-7; CDR3 DNA: TGTGCCACCAGCTCGACAGGCTTCCGGGACAAGGGTTACGAGCAGTACTTC; CDR3 protein: CATSSTGFRDKGYEQYF
clone size: NA; D gene: TRBD2; V gene: TRBV27; J gene: TRBJ2-7; CDR3 DNA: TGTGCCAGCAGTCTAGCGGGGGGGAAGGCCTACGAGCAGTACTTC; CDR3 protein: CASSLAGGKAYEQYF
clone size: few; D gene: NA; V gene: TRBV2; J gene: TRBJ2-3; CDR3 DNA: TGTGCCAGCAGGCCCGACGGGATAGGTGCAGATACGCAGTATTTT; CDR3 protein: CASRPDGIGADTQYF
clone size: few; D gene: TRBD1; V gene: TRBV28; J gene: TRBJ1-5; CDR3 DNA: TGTGCCAGCAGTTTCAATGGCAGGGGGTCATCTCAGCCCCAGCATTTT; CDR3 protein: CASSFNGRGSSQPQHF
clone size: few; D gene: TRBD1; V gene: TRBV2; J gene: TRBJ2-4; CDR3 DNA: TGTGCCAGCAGACCGGACAGGCCAACCGCCAAAAACATTCAGTACTTC; CDR3 protein: CASRPDRPTAKNIQYF
clone size: few; D gene: NA; V gene: TRBV20-1; J gene: TRBJ1-5; CDR3 DNA: TGCAGTGCTAGAGCCCCGGATTATAGCAATCAGCCCCAGCATTTT; CDR3 protein: CSARAPDYSNQPQHF
clone size: NA; D gene: NA; V gene: TRBV10-3; J gene: TRBJ1-6; CDR3 DNA: TGTGCCAGTGCGACAGGAGGACCCCTCCACTTT; CDR3 protein: CASATGGPLHF
clone size: many; D gene: TRBD1; V gene: TRBV11-2; J gene: TRBJ2-1; CDR3 DNA: TGTGCCAGCAGCTTACGGACAGGGGAGGTTATGGAGCAGTTCTTC; CDR3 protein: CASSLRTGEVMEQFF
clone size: NA; D gene: TRBD1; V gene: TRBV7-6; J gene: TRBJ2-2; CDR3 DNA: TGTGCCAGCAACAGACAGGGGGGCGGGGAGCTGTTTTTT; CDR3 protein: CASNRQGGGELFF
clone size: many; D gene: TRBD2; V gene: TRBV12-3/TRBV12-4; J gene: TRBJ2-3; CDR3 DNA: TGTGCCAGCAGACGGGGGACTAGCGGGAGGACGGATACGCAGTATTTT; CDR3 protein: CASRRGTSGRTDTQYF
clone size: many; D gene: TRBD2; V gene: TRBV20-1; J gene: TRBJ2-1; CDR3 DNA: TGCAGTGCTCGACCACTAGCGGGAGCTTACAATGAGCAGTTCTTC; CDR3 protein: CSARPLAGAYNEQFF